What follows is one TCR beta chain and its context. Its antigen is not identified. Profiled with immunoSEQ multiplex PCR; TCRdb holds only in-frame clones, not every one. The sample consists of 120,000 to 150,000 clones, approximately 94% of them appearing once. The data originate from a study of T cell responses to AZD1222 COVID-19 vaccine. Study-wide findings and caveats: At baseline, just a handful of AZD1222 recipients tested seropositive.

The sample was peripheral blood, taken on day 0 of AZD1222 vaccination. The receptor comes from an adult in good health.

The CDR3 region has the DNA TGTGCCAGCAGTGGCCAAGGAGGGACCCCGCGGGGCGAGCAGTACTTC. Protein sequence: CASSGQGGTPRGEQYF. The chain has TRBV2 and TRBJ2-7, with D possibly TRBD2 on 6 matching bases. Germline CDR1 is SNHLY and CDR2 is FYNNEI. CDR3 length: 16 amino acids. With 4 bases removed from V and 6 bases from J, the gap between germline ends came to 22 bases.